This is a list of T cell receptor beta chains from one sample in a study of T cell repertoires in cytomegalovirus infection. No antigen is known for these receptors. MiXCR, run by TCRdb on the reads, gives a single entry per CDR3 protein. The repertoire holds fewer than 1,000,000 distinct CDR3 sequences, with 31% as singletons. The sample here was cultured CD8+ T cells from PBMCs, taken from culture after CMV antigen stimulation. These receptors came from a human donor in good health (CMV status not recorded). Some clones in this sample may be carry-over from other donors' samples. The conserved cysteine and the conserved F or W are not part of the CDR3 here. Clone size is not always given. Where it is, it says once, few, many or a class for expanded clones.

J: TRBJ1-2; size: few; V: TRBV28; CDR3: ASKFTAPPGYT
J: TRBJ1-1; size: .; V: TRBV11-2; CDR3: ASSLDFLYVGPNTEAF
J: TRBJ2-1; size: many; V: TRBV7-9; CDR3: ASSSTPTRNNEQF
J: TRBJ1-4; size: .; V: TRBV7-9; CDR3: ASSSSGRGAEKLF
J: TRBJ1-1; size: .; V: TRBV7-9; CDR3: ASSQSSGQPNTEAF
J: TRBJ2-7; size: .; V: TRBV6-5; CDR3: ASSYATGYEQY
J: TRBJ1-5; size: .; V: TRBV12-5; CDR3: ASVPDRGQPQH
J: TRBJ1-1; size: .; V: TRBV6-4; CDR3: ASSDGAINTEAF
J: TRBJ2-3; size: few; V: TRBV7-9; CDR3: ASSPLGSGDRLDTQY
J: TRBJ2-1; size: few; V: TRBV6-1; CDR3: ASSEAPYNEQF
J: TRBJ1-3; size: many; V: TRBV7-6; CDR3: ASSLAAGRVGIGNTIY
J: TRBJ1-5; size: .; V: TRBV24-1; CDR3: ATSNNDGGVGNQPQH
J: TRBJ2-5; size: .; V: TRBV27; CDR3: AGSSPGWETQY
J: TRBJ1-6; size: few; V: TRBV7-9; CDR3: ASVGQDGSPLH
J: TRBJ2-1; size: many; V: TRBV12-3/TRBV12-4; CDR3: ASRNLEFGLAGVYQF
J: TRBJ1-2; size: few; V: TRBV4-2; CDR3: ASSQFDAANYGYT
J: TRBJ1-4; size: .; V: TRBV7-2; CDR3: ASSITQGAGNEKLF
J: TRBJ1-1; size: .; V: TRBV7-9; CDR3: AILKGNTEAF
J: TRBJ1-6; size: few; V: TRBV7-8; CDR3: ASSSLRDTRSYNSPLH
J: TRBJ2-3; size: .; V: TRBV20-1; CDR3: SATRRGRTDTQY
J: TRBJ2-3; size: many; V: TRBV7-3; CDR3: ASSFGTGGLSDTQY
J: TRBJ2-5; size: .; V: TRBV5-6; CDR3: ASSLLRHYQETQY
J: TRBJ2-2; size: .; V: TRBV20-1; CDR3: SARDYHGPGELF
J: TRBJ2-2; size: .; V: TRBV15; CDR3: ATSNGRGELF
J: TRBJ2-1; size: .; V: TRBV11-1; CDR3: ASSLLGQGFFYNEQF
J: TRBJ1-1; size: few; V: TRBV15; CDR3: ATSRDLGETEAF
J: TRBJ2-2; size: many; V: TRBV7-6; CDR3: ASSWGTSVTGELF
J: TRBJ1-1; size: .; V: TRBV7-9; CDR3: ASSLARVGNTEAF
J: TRBJ1-3; size: few; V: TRBV5-1; CDR3: ASSPGRISGNTIY